One TCR beta chain is described in this entry. The V end was cut by 7 bases, the J end by 1 base, with 13 bases between. There are 14 residues in the CDR3. The germline V gene encodes CDR1 MNHEY and CDR2 SVGAGI. These data belong to a study of technical replicates of blood from a few donors. The method was immunoSEQ multiplex PCR; TCRdb's version includes in-frame clones alone and lacks a portion of them. The table includes just over 80,000 clones, around 94% detected once. Sequencing was done on a sample of T cells isolated from PBMCs. The genes are TRBV6-5 and TRBJ1-2, with D possibly being TRBD1 (5 bases). The source of this sequence is a human donor in good health. The CDR3 region is CASNTDRDNYGYTF. As DNA, the CDR3 is TGTGCCAGCAATACCGACAGAGATAACTATGGCTACACCTTC.